This passage covers 27 T cell receptor beta chains from one sample sequenced in a study of blood T cell repertoires in COVID-19. The data were produced by immunoSEQ multiplex PCR, yet TCRdb's version contains in-frame clones alone and is incomplete. Counted here are 150,000 to 200,000 clones, approximately 88% occurring once; the ten biggest clones make up about 2.6%. Material for sequencing was peripheral blood. The receptor set was obtained from a man aged 60 to 75 with acute or convalescent COVID-19.

The chain couples TRBV5-1 to TRBJ2-7, with TRBD1 matching 9 bases. The V gene's germline CDR1 is SGHRS and CDR2 YFSETQ. The junction had 4 bases not matched to a gene; V was cut back by 2 bases and J by 4 bases. The CDR3 runs 14 residues. The CDR3 coding sequence is TGCGCCAGCAGCTTACAGGGGGCAATATACGAGCAGTACTTC. It translates to CASSLQGAIYEQYF.

The chain carries TRBV5-1 and TRBJ2-7; 9 bases align to TRBD1. The CDR3 contains 15 residues. With V trimmed by 0 bases and J by 5 bases, 6 bases remained unmatched. The germline V gene has CDR1 SGHRS and CDR2 YFSETQ. CDR3 nucleotide sequence: TGCGCCAGCAGCTTGGACAGGGGGCCAGGAAACGAGCAGTACTTC. It translates to CASSLDRGPGNEQYF.

V usage is TRBV11-2 and J usage is TRBJ2-6; possibly TRBD1 for D (6 bases). The germline V gene encodes CDR1 SGHAT and CDR2 FQNNGV. The CDR3 has 17 amino acids. The V and J ends lost 4 bases and 4 bases respectively, with 17 bases between them. In DNA, the CDR3 is TGTGCCAGCAGCTCCCAATTAGGGGGTACGGGGGCCAACGTCCTGACTTTC. The encoded protein is CASSSQLGGTGANVLTF. The complete variable domain, with remaining parts taken from reference TRBV11-2 and TRBJ2-6, reads EAGVAQSPRYKIIEKRQSVAFWCNPISGHATLYWYQQILGQGPKLLIQFQNNGVVDDSQLPKDRFSAERLKGVDSTLKIQPAKLEDSAVYLCASSSQLGGTGANVLTFGAGSRLTVL.

CDR3 protein: CASSQDRGTQYF. As DNA, the CDR3 is TGTGCCAGCAGCCAAGACCGGGGTACGCAGTATTTT. The J gene is TRBJ2-3, the V gene TRBV4-2, with D possibly being TRBD2 (5 bases). The CDR3 contains 12 residues. V lost 0 bases, J lost 8 bases, and 6 bases lay in between. The germline V gene encodes CDR1 LGHNA and CDR2 YNFKEQ.

The J gene is TRBJ1-1, the V gene TRBV4-3; a weak D match, TRBD1 (6 bases). The CDR3 consists of 15 residues. Germline V gives CDR1 LGHNA, CDR2 YSLEER. V shed 1 base and J shed 1 base, with 10 bases lying between them. The CDR3 here is CASSQASTGNTEAFF. For the CDR3, the DNA is TGCGCCAGCAGCCAAGCCTCGACAGGGAACACTGAAGCTTTCTTT.

This clone was counted a single time. The chain recombines TRBV4-3 with TRBJ1-5; D is uncertain. The CDR3 has 14 amino acids. Germline CDR1 is LGHNA and CDR2 is YSLEER. V lost 0 bases to trimming and J lost 5 bases, with 8 bases between them. The CDR3 DNA reads TGCGCCAGCAGCCAAGAAACCGGGGATCAGCCCCAGCATTTT. Its translation is CASSQETGDQPQHF.

The chain uses TRBV18 and TRBJ1-1, with D tentatively TRBD1 (5 bases). Germline CDR1 reads KGHSH; CDR2 reads LQKENI. V lost 6 bases, J lost 0 bases, and 11 bases lay in between. The CDR3 contains 14 residues. The CDR3 protein is CASSLDSVNTEAFF. The CDR3 coding sequence is TGTGCCAGCTCCCTCGACAGCGTGAACACTGAAGCTTTCTTT.

J is TRBJ1-1 and V is TRBV7-2, with a weak D call TRBD1 (6 bases). Germline-derived CDR1 and CDR2 are SGHTA and FQGNSA. Trimming pared 1 base from V and 8 bases from J, leaving 11 bases between. This CDR3 spans 13 amino acids. The CDR3 DNA reads as TGTGCCAGCAGCTTAGTAGGGGGGGGCGAAGCTTTCTTT. Its translation is CASSLVGGGEAFF. Based on the CDR3 plus reference TRBV7-2 and TRBJ1-1, the full variable domain is GAGVSQSPSNKVTEKGKDVELRCDPISGHTALYWYRQSLGQGLEFLIYFQGNSAPDKSGLPSDRFSAERTGGSVSTLTIQRTQQEDSAVYLCASSLVGGGEAFFGQGTRLTVV.

Only one count was recorded for this clone. The genes are TRBV6-1 and TRBJ2-3; D is perhaps TRBD2 (5 bases). Germline assignment: CDR1 MNHNS and CDR2 SASEGT. The CDR3 loop spans 13 amino acids. V lost 1 base to trimming and J lost 3 bases, with 5 bases between them. The CDR3 DNA sequence: TGTGCCAGCAGTGAAGGACTAACAGATACGCAGTATTTT. Translated: CASSEGLTDTQYF.

The V and J genes are TRBV29-1 and TRBJ1-1; no firm D call. V was cut by 4 bases and J by 5 bases, with 14 bases left in between. Germline V lookup: CDR1 SQVTM, CDR2 ANQGSEA. CDR3 size: 13 residues. As DNA, the CDR3 is TGCAGCGTTGCAGCACCCCTGAGGACTGAAGCTTTCTTT. Translated: CSVAAPLRTEAFF.

V is TRBV19 and J is TRBJ1-5, with D perhaps matching TRBD1 (5 bases). V was cut by 1 base and J by 4 bases, with 14 bases left in between. From germline, CDR1 is LNHDA and CDR2 SQIVND (reference sequence). The CDR3 loop spans 16 amino acids. CDR3 in DNA: TGTGCCAGTAGTATAGCTGGGGGAGGTAGGAATCAGCCCCAGCATTTT. Residues: CASSIAGGGRNQPQHF. The full variable domain, rest sourced from reference TRBV19 and TRBJ1-5, is DGGITQSPKYLFRKEGQNVTLSCEQNLNHDAMYWYRQDPGQGLRLIYYSQIVNDFQKGDIAEGYSVSREKKESFPLTVTSAQKNPTAFYLCASSIAGGGRNQPQHFGDGTRLSIL.

The genes are TRBV9 and TRBJ1-1, with a possible D match to TRBD1 (5 bases). The CDR3 spans 12 residues. Germline CDR1 reads SGDLS; CDR2 reads YYNGEE. Trimming cost V 4 bases and J 6 bases, with 10 bases left between them. This CDR3 reads CASSPQGSEAFF. In nucleotides, the CDR3 is TGTGCCAGCAGCCCTCAGGGATCTGAAGCTTTCTTT.

The chain is built from TRBV5-1 and TRBJ2-2, with 10 bases lining up with TRBD1. Trimming cost V 4 bases and J 4 bases; bases outside gene matches: 13. The CDR3 length is 18 residues. Germline assignment: CDR1 SGHRS and CDR2 YFSETQ. For the CDR3, the DNA is TGCGCCAGCAGCGTTATCTCCAGACAGGGGGCGCCCACCGGGGAGCTGTTTTTT. It yields the protein CASSVISRQGAPTGELFF.

V and J are TRBV9 and TRBJ1-1; D not certain. The V gene's germline CDR1 is SGDLS and CDR2 YYNGEE. V shed 0 bases and J shed 11 bases, with 11 bases lying between them. This CDR3 region has 12 residues. CDR3 sequence: CASSVELGPAFF. In DNA, the CDR3 is TGTGCCAGCAGCGTAGAACTAGGGCCCGCTTTCTTT.

The V call is TRBV2, the J call TRBJ2-1, with 12 bases matching TRBD2. CDR1 is SNHLY and CDR2 is FYNNEI in the germline V gene. CDR3 length: 17 residues. V shed 7 bases, J shed 0 bases, and the junction held 7 bases outside the gene matches. The CDR3 is CASIGLAGSSSYNEQFF. CDR3 bases: TGTGCCAGCATCGGACTAGCGGGGTCGAGCTCCTACAATGAGCAGTTCTTC.

This chain connects TRBV6-5 to TRBJ2-7, with a weak D call TRBD2 (6 bases). The CDR3 spans 13 residues. The V end was cut by 6 bases, the J end by 3 bases, with 12 bases between. Germline values: CDR1 MNHEY, CDR2 SVGAGI. For the CDR3, the DNA is TGTGCCAGCAGATTTGCGGGGAACTACGAGCAGTACTTC. This translates into CASRFAGNYEQYF.

The rearrangement links TRBV4-1 to TRBJ2-5; 7 nucleotides match TRBD1. Germline CDR1 MGHRA, CDR2 YSYEKL. The junction had 9 bases not matched to a gene; V was cut back by 4 bases and J by 4 bases. This CDR3 is built from 15 residues. This CDR3 is CASSPGTAGPETQYF. In DNA, the CDR3 is TGCGCCAGCAGCCCCGGGACAGCAGGGCCAGAGACCCAGTACTTC.

The chain joins TRBV7-9 to TRBJ1-5; the match to TRBD1 covers 11 bases. Germline lookup yields CDR1 SEHNR and CDR2 FQNEAQ (reference sequence). V gave up 1 base and J gave up 11 bases; unmatched junction bases: 7. This CDR3 region has 15 residues. CDR3 DNA sequence: TGTGCCAGCAGCTTAGGGACAGGGGGCGTTTATACCCAGCATTTT. Protein: CASSLGTGGVYTQHF.

This chain joins TRBV7-2 and TRBJ1-6; D possibly corresponds to TRBD1 (5 bases). Trimming pared 4 bases from V and 14 bases from J, leaving 21 bases between. Germline V gene lookup returns CDR1 SGHTA and CDR2 FQGNSA. CDR3 length: 15 residues. CDR3 region: CASSSWDLAKGTLHF. DNA of the CDR3: TGTGCCAGCAGCTCCTGGGATCTGGCCAAGGGGACCCTCCACTTT.

Regarding this clone: A read error may account for a junction end that differs from germline. The chain joins TRBV4-3 to TRBJ1-4, with TRBD1 as a possible D gene (6 bases). The CDR3 loop spans 13 amino acids. Germline assignment: CDR1 LGHNA and CDR2 YSLEER. CDR3 nucleotide sequence: TGCGCCAGCAGCCAAGACCGGATTAGGGGGATGTTCTTT. It codes for CASSQDRIRGMFF.

J is TRBJ1-6 and V is TRBV4-1; 7 bases align to TRBD1. The CDR3 sequence is 15 residues long. V shed 3 bases and J 7 bases; nucleotides not matched to a gene: 6. The germline V gene encodes CDR1 MGHRA and CDR2 YSYEKL. CDR3 protein: CASSQNRGNNSPLHF. In DNA, the CDR3 is TGCGCCAGCAGCCAGAACAGGGGAAACAATTCACCCCTCCACTTT.

The rearrangement uses TRBV6-2 or TRBV6-3 and TRBJ2-5; no firm D call. Germline CDR1 MNHEY, CDR2 SVGEGT. Trimming removed 1 base from V and 3 bases from J, with 9 bases in between. The CDR3 length is 14 residues. The CDR3 loop is CASSYLTPKETQYF. Here the CDR3 DNA reads TGTGCCAGCAGTTACTTGACTCCCAAAGAGACCCAGTACTTC.

The chain joins TRBV5-6 to TRBJ1-1; the D is unclear. The CDR3 consists of 14 residues. Germline CDR1 SGHDT, CDR2 YYEEEE. Between the trimmed V and J ends, which lost 4 bases and 0 bases, there was a span of 10 bases. CDR3 nucleotides: TGTGCCAGCAGCACGCCCCGGGTGAACACTGAAGCTTTCTTT. Protein sequence: CASSTPRVNTEAFF.

V gene TRBV5-8 combines with J gene TRBJ2-7, with D possibly being TRBD1 (5 bases). The CDR3 is made up of 14 amino acids. Looked up from germline, CDR1 is SGHTS and CDR2 is YDEGEE. Between the trimmed V and J ends, which lost 2 bases and 5 bases, there was a span of 14 bases. This CDR3 reads CASSLRPTDHEQYF. DNA for the CDR3: TGTGCCAGCAGCTTACGACCGACAGACCACGAGCAGTACTTC.

J is TRBJ1-1 and V is TRBV6-2 or TRBV6-3; D remains ambiguous. Germline CDR1 reads MNHEY; CDR2 reads SVGEGT. V shed 5 bases and J shed 3 bases, with 16 bases lying between them. CDR3 length: 15 residues. This chain's CDR3 is CASSPRPPPYTEAFF. The CDR3, as DNA: TGTGCCAGCAGTCCGCGGCCCCCACCTTACACTGAAGCTTTCTTT.

The rearrangement uses TRBV19 and TRBJ1-5, with 9 bases identical to TRBD1. CDR3 length: 16 residues. Germline V gene sequence: CDR1 LNHDA, CDR2 SQIVND (reference sequence). With 5 bases clipped from V and 1 base from J, the junction kept 6 bases outside the gene matches. The CDR3 here is CASSLMDRGSNQPQHF. In DNA, the CDR3 is TGTGCCAGTAGTCTAATGGACAGGGGAAGCAATCAGCCCCAGCATTTT.

V usage is TRBV27 and J usage is TRBJ2-7; a possible D gene is TRBD1 (6 bases). The V end lost 2 bases, the J end lost 5 bases, and 10 bases lay between the germline ends. Germline V gene lookup returns CDR1 MNHEY and CDR2 SMNVEV (reference sequence). The CDR3 contains 13 residues. The CDR3 loop is CASSLLQGNEQYF. The CDR3 nucleotides read TGTGCCAGCAGTTTACTACAGGGAAACGAGCAGTACTTC.